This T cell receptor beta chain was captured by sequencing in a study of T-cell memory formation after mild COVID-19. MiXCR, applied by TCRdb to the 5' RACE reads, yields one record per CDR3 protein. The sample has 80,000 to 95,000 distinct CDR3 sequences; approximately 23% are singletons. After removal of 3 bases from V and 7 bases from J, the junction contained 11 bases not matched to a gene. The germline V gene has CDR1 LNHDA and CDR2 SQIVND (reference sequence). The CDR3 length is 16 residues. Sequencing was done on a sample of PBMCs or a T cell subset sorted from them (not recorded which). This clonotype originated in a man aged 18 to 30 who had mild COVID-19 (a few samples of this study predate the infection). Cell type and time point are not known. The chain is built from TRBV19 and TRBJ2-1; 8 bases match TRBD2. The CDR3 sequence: CASSIGSGGIWNEQFF. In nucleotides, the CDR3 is TGTGCCAGTAGTATCGGGTCGGGGGGGATTTGGAATGAGCAGTTCTTC.